This entry features one TCR beta chain sequence. The target antigen is unknown. The V and J ends lost 8 bases and 7 bases respectively, with 14 bases between them. CDR1 is MNHEY and CDR2 is SVGAGI in the germline V gene. The CDR3 covers 12 residues. The entry originates in a study of shared clonotypes between healthy human individuals. About the research overall: Used for every donor were three CD4 naive, three CD4 memory, two CD8 naive and one CD8 memory plate. Study-level results: In this cohort, only blood was sampled, and tissue repertoires likely differ. Clonotypes which were not shared had lower generation probabilities than clonotypes that all four donors shared.

TCRdb keeps only in-frame clones here, not all; method: immunoSEQ multiplex PCR. The sample records roughly 2.5 million clones, 90% to 95% being singletons. The specimen was naive CD4+ T cells sorted from blood. The subset: CD45RA+ positively selected. This clonotype originated in a man aged 18 to 30 in good health. This chain connects TRBV6-5 to TRBJ2-5, with D tentatively TRBD2 (5 bases). The CDR3 DNA sequence: TGTGCCAGCCGGGATACTTCGGGGACCCAGTACTTC. It encodes CASRDTSGTQYF.